The sequence of this TCR beta chain was determined in a study of blood T cell dynamics during melanoma immunotherapy. Concerning this clone itself: Its antigen is not known.

Measured with immunoSEQ multiplex PCR; TCRdb has only the in-frame clones, and not every one. The sample gives tens of thousands of clones, over 80% of which show up once; 10% is in the top ten. Time point of the sample: week 3, after first cycle of checkpoint inhibitor. Blood was drawn before treatment and at week 3 after checkpoint blockade. No patient had earlier systemic cancer treatment, concurrent immunosuppressants, or another active cancer. Findings of the study overall: At W3, later disease-control patients showed bifurcated PBMC repertoire changes, unlike progressors.

Germline-derived CDR1 and CDR2 are SGHDN and FVKESK. Losses at the gene ends were 6 bases for V and 7 bases for J; bases not matched to a gene: 6. The CDR3 runs to 14 residues. This chain uses TRBV14 with TRBJ2-1, with 10 bases identical to TRBD2. Sequenced here: blood, sampled from a patient treated with checkpoint blockade. This TCR was sampled from a human donor with melanoma. In nucleotides, the CDR3 is TGTGCCAGCAGTCCTAGCGGGGGCGGGAATGAGCAGTTCTTC. This codes for CASSPSGGGNEQFF.